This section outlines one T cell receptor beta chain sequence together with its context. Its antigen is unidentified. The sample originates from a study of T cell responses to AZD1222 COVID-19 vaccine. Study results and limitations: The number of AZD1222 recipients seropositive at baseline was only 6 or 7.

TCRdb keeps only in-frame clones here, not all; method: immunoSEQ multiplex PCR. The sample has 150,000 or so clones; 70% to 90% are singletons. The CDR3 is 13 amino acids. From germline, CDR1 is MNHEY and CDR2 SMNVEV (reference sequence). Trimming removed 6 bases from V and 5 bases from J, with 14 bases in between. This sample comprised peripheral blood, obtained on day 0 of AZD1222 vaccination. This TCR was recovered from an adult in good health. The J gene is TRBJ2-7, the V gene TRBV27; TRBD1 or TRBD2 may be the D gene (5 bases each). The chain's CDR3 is CASSTSEGHEQYF. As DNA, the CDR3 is TGTGCCAGCAGCACCTCAGAGGGGCACGAGCAGTACTTC.